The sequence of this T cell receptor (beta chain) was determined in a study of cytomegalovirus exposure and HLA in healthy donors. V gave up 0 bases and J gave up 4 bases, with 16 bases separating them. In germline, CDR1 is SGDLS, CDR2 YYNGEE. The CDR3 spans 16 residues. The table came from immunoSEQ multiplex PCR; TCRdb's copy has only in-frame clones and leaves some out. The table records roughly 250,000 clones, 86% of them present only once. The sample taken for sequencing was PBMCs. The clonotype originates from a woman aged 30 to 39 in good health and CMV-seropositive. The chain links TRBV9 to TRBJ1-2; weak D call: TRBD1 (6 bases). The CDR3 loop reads CASSVVGGAPGYGYTF. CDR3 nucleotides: TGTGCCAGCAGCGTAGTGGGGGGGGCGCCGGGCTATGGCTACACCTTC.